Sequencing of this T cell receptor (beta chain) was carried out in a study of T cells in Graves' hyperthyroidism and ophthalmopathy. This CDR3 is 16 amino acids long. CDR1 is SEHNR, CDR2 FQNEAQ, per germline (reference sequence). V trimming: 5 bases; J trimming: 5 bases; junction bases outside the gene matches: 10. This clonotype has more than one count but fewer than ten. Newly diagnosed hyperthyroidism, duration under 2 months, in patients aged 18 to 65. Not enrolled were patients with uncontrolled infection, other autoimmune disease, pregnancy or lactation. It was RNA transcripts that yielded the amplified TCR beta CDR3 regions. The primer set for the first-round RT-PCR of the TCR CDR3 was HTBI. In TCRdb, the multiplex PCR reads were re-called with MiXCR into one record per CDR3 protein. The sample yields about 200,000 distinct CDR3 sequences, around 16% seen once.

The clonotype was recovered from a woman aged 45-60 years with Graves' hyperthyroidism. The specimen was blood. This chain uses TRBV7-9 with TRBJ2-5, with 11 bases matching TRBD2. CDR3 DNA: TGTGCCAGCAGCCTACTAGCGGGGGCTCTCGGGGAGACCCAGTACTTC. Its translation: CASSLLAGALGETQYF.